Following are 19 T cell receptor beta chains from one sample sequenced in a study of blood T cell repertoires in COVID-19 (dated by TCRdb to 2018 to 2021). Receptor amplification or capture employed the immunoSEQ multiplex PCR assay. TCRdb took over this immuneACCESS table, retaining in-frame rearrangements with V and J assigned. Such tables are incomplete; in checked studies, under half of the missing clones stem from an unresolved V gene, and the remainder is unexplained. The sample profile shows a few hundred thousand clones; 88% of them were found once. Of the sample, around 1.2% is held by the ten largest clones. What was sequenced was PBMCs or T cells enriched from blood (not recorded which). All receptors come from a woman younger than 30 who had recovered from COVID-19.

The chain carries TRBV5-6 and TRBJ1-4; TRBD1 matches 11 bases. The V and J ends lost 3 bases and 6 bases, in that order; junction bases with no gene match: 1. Looked up from germline, CDR1 is SGHDT and CDR2 is YYEEEE. The length of the CDR3 is 14 residues. The CDR3, as DNA: TGTGCCAGCAGCTGGGGACAGGGGGATGAAAAACTGTTTTTT. Translating it yields CASSWGQGDEKLFF.

This chain joins TRBV15 and TRBJ2-5, with D tentatively TRBD1 (5 bases). The CDR3 loop spans 15 amino acids. Germline V gives CDR1 LNHNV, CDR2 YYDKDF (reference sequence). Trimming shortened V by 9 bases and J by 1 base, and 18 bases separated the two germline ends. The CDR3 here is CATMPQGTRQETQYF. The CDR3 region has the DNA TGTGCCACAATGCCCCAGGGAACTCGCCAAGAGACCCAGTACTTC. Drawing the rest from reference TRBV15 and TRBJ2-5, the complete variable domain is DAMVIQNPRYQVTQFGKPVTLSCSQTLNHNVMYWYQQKSSQAPKLLFHYYDKDFNNEADTPDNFQSRRPNTSFCFLDIRSPGLGDTAMYLCATMPQGTRQETQYFGPGTRLLVL.

J is TRBJ2-7 and V is TRBV18; TRBD2 might be the D (7 bases). Germline V lookup: CDR1 KGHSH, CDR2 LQKENI. The CDR3 is 14 amino acids. V lost 3 bases, J lost 7 bases, and 16 bases lay in between. The CDR3 bases are TGTGCCAGCTCACCGGGAGGGGGTTCGGAGGAGCAGTACTTC. Protein: CASSPGGGSEEQYF.

This chain connects TRBV6-5 to TRBJ1-4; D gene uncertain. The CDR3 consists of 14 residues. The V end was cut by 6 bases, the J end by 0 bases, with 8 bases between. Germline lookup yields CDR1 MNHEY and CDR2 SVGAGI. As DNA, the CDR3 is TGTGCCAGCAGCGGCAGGTCAACTAATGAAAAACTGTTTTTT. Its translation is CASSGRSTNEKLFF.

The chain has TRBV2 and TRBJ2-7; D possibly corresponds to TRBD2 (5 bases). The germline V gene has CDR1 SNHLY and CDR2 FYNNEI. CDR3 length equals 14 residues. V was clipped by 6 bases and J by 2 bases, with 14 bases between them. The CDR3, as DNA: TGTGCCAGCAGCGGCGGGCGGCCGGCCTACGAGCAGTACTTC. This gives the protein CASSGGRPAYEQYF.

The chain joins TRBV6-5 to TRBJ1-2; TRBD1 matches 7 bases. CDR3 size: 12 residues. Germline CDR1 reads MNHEY; CDR2 reads SVGAGI. Losses at the gene ends were 8 bases for V and 3 bases for J; bases not matched to a gene: 3. In DNA form, the CDR3 reads TGTGCCAGCGGAGGGGGCCACTATGGCTACACCTTC. It codes for CASGGGHYGYTF.

V gene TRBV7-9 combines with J gene TRBJ1-1; the D is unclear. Germline values: CDR1 SEHNR, CDR2 FQNEAQ (reference sequence). V was clipped by 1 base and J by 2 bases, with 8 bases between them. The CDR3 loop spans 14 amino acids. DNA for the CDR3: TGTGCCAGCAGCTTAGGACACCTAAACACTGAAGCTTTCTTT. Protein sequence: CASSLGHLNTEAFF.

This clone is a singleton in its sample. The chain carries TRBV7-2 and TRBJ1-4, with 9 positions matching TRBD1. The CDR3 spans 15 residues. V was clipped by 2 bases and J by 4 bases; unmatched bases: 2. Germline lookup yields CDR1 SGHTA and CDR2 FQGNSA. The CDR3: CASSLSGQGNEKLFF. CDR3 coding DNA: TGTGCCAGCAGCTTATCGGGACAGGGTAATGAAAAACTGTTTTTT. Together with reference TRBV7-2 and TRBJ1-4, the CDR3 gives the full variable domain: GAGVSQSPSNKVTEKGKDVELRCDPISGHTALYWYRQSLGQGLEFLIYFQGNSAPDKSGLPSDRFSAERTGGSVSTLTIQRTQQEDSAVYLCASSLSGQGNEKLFFGSGTQLSVL.

This chain uses TRBV7-6 with TRBJ2-3, with D possibly TRBD1 on 8 matching bases. V dropped 0 bases and J dropped 5 bases, with 15 bases sitting between them. The germline V gene has CDR1 SGHVS and CDR2 FNYEAQ. The CDR3 contains 16 residues. The CDR3 spells CASSLAYRGRGDTQYF. In nucleotides, the CDR3 is TGTGCCAGCAGCTTAGCGTACAGGGGGAGGGGAGATACGCAGTATTTT.

This rearrangement joins TRBV29-1 to TRBJ1-1; D is possibly TRBD1 (5 bases). CDR1 SQVTM and CDR2 ANQGSEA come from the germline V gene. V lost 3 bases, J lost 5 bases, and 13 bases lay in between. The CDR3 runs to 13 residues. This chain's CDR3 is CSVDRGGRTEAFF. The CDR3 bases are TGCAGCGTTGATCGGGGGGGGAGGACTGAAGCTTTCTTT.

This chain connects TRBV3-1 (or the pseudogene TRBV3-2) to TRBJ2-7, with D unclear. Trimming pared 3 bases from V and 0 bases from J, leaving 12 bases between. This CDR3 has 15 residues. Looked up from germline, CDR1 is LGHDT and CDR2 is YNNKEL (reference sequence). CDR3 DNA sequence: TGTGCCAGCAGCCACTATCTCCAAACCTCCTACGAGCAGTACTTC. It codes for CASSHYLQTSYEQYF.

The V and J genes are TRBV24-1 and TRBJ2-1; the match to TRBD1 covers 11 bases. The CDR3 runs to 17 residues. CDR1 and CDR2 (germline): KGHDR, SFDVKD. The V and J ends lost 4 bases and 5 bases, in that order; junction bases with no gene match: 9. The CDR3 sequence is CATSERTGTGGNNEQFF. The CDR3 DNA is TGTGCCACCAGTGAGCGGACCGGGACAGGGGGTAACAATGAGCAGTTCTTC.

This chain uses TRBV7-2 with TRBJ1-2; no definite D call. CDR1 is SGHTA and CDR2 is FQGNSA in the germline V gene. The CDR3 has 16 amino acids. V was pared by 0 bases and J by 2 bases, with 13 bases between. CDR3 in amino acids: CASSLAYGIKNYGYTF. For the CDR3, the DNA is TGTGCCAGCAGCTTAGCGTACGGGATAAAGAACTATGGCTACACCTTC.

V usage is TRBV7-2 and J usage is TRBJ2-5, with 9 bases identical to TRBD1. CDR1 is SGHTA and CDR2 is FQGNSA in the germline V gene. J was trimmed by 4 bases and V by 1 base; bases with no gene match: 4. The CDR3 has 15 residues. The CDR3 protein is CASSLGDRERETQYF. The CDR3 bases are TGTGCCAGCAGCTTAGGGGACAGGGAGCGAGAGACCCAGTACTTC.

The genes are TRBV28 and TRBJ2-1, with 8 bases matching TRBD1. Germline assignment: CDR1 MDHEN and CDR2 SYDVKM. The CDR3 totals 15 residues. Trimming at V came to 7 bases and at J to 7 bases, leaving 12 bases not matched to a gene. CDR3 sequence reads: CASTLDREVPNEQFF. In DNA form, the CDR3 reads TGTGCCAGCACCCTGGACAGGGAAGTACCAAATGAGCAGTTCTTC. The variable domain in full, with the rest retrieved from reference TRBV28 and TRBJ2-1, is DVKVTQSSRYLVKRTGEKVFLECVQDMDHENMFWYRQDPGLGLRLIYFSYDVKMKEKGDIPEGYSVSREKKERFSLILESASTNQTSMYLCASTLDREVPNEQFFGPGTRLTVL.

The chain uses TRBV21-1 and TRBJ1-2; TRBD1 was called by the table and not checked on the DNA. TRBV21-1 corresponds to a pseudogene. The CDR3 length is 12 residues. CDR3 bases: TGTGCCAGCAGCGAGGGACAGATTGGCTACACCTTC. This codes for CASSEGQIGYTF.

V is TRBV5-1 and J is TRBJ1-2, with D possibly TRBD1 on 5 matching bases. The germline V and J ends were trimmed by 4 bases and 12 bases, with 19 bases remaining between them. The germline V gene encodes CDR1 SGHRS and CDR2 YFSETQ. The CDR3 loop spans 13 amino acids. CDR3 residues: CASSASQGVSNTF. CDR3 DNA: TGCGCCAGCAGCGCCTCCCAGGGCGTATCGAACACCTTC.

This chain connects TRBV6-5 to TRBJ1-2, with 10 bases fitting TRBD1. V gave up 6 bases and J gave up 6 bases; unmatched junction bases: 7. The CDR3 spans 14 residues. The germline V gene encodes CDR1 MNHEY and CDR2 SVGAGI. The CDR3 protein is CASSRGQGFNGYTF. The CDR3 DNA follows: TGTGCCAGCAGCCGGGGACAGGGGTTCAATGGCTACACCTTC.

J is TRBJ1-4 and V is TRBV14; 8 bases are a match to TRBD1. After removal of 0 bases from V and 0 bases from J, the junction contained 6 bases not matched to a gene. CDR3 size: 18 residues. Germline CDR1 and CDR2: SGHDN and FVKESK. The CDR3 DNA is TGTGCCAGCAGCCAAGACAGGGGGCCATTGGCAACTAATGAAAAACTGTTTTTT. This codes for CASSQDRGPLATNEKLFF.